The sequence of this T cell receptor beta chain was determined in a study of shared clonotypes between healthy human individuals. This clone appeared a few times. Original methodology: ImmunoSEQ output lacked quality scores and full-length reads, limiting matched filtering. Produced via immunoSEQ multiplex PCR; TCRdb's table is partial and in-frame only. V, J and clone size were drawn from that table, and D and trimming were deduced from the DNA. Altogether fewer than 500,000 clones are present, almost 80% being singletons, with the ten largest covering about an eighth. The sample comprised PBMCs. This TCR came from a woman aged 40 to 55 in good health. Some clones in this sample may be carry-over from other donors' samples.

CDR3 nucleotides: TGTGCCAGCAGCCCGGGTGACCGACGGAGGAACACCGGGGAGCTGTTTTTT. Protein sequence: CASSPGDRRRNTGELFF. The V call is TRBV28, the J call TRBJ2-2, with D uncertain. Germline CDR1 MDHEN, CDR2 SYDVKM. Trimming stripped 6 bases from V and 1 base from J, with 18 bases between. The length of the CDR3 is 17 residues.